One sample yielded the 32 T cell receptor beta chains listed below, sequenced in a study of blood T cells in healthy people across ages (dated by TCRdb to between 2014 and 2016). The library was made by 5' RACE. Sequencing was carried out with an Illumina HiSeq 2500. A second PCR of about 7 to 12 cycles was run with a J-beta primer mix and a sample-barcoded 5' primer. In-frame beta chains were kept once TCRdb had trimmed the public reads at Q25 with fastp and called clones with MiXCR. Identical CDR3 proteins give one entry, which carries the most common genes and DNA. The sample table contains 1.4 million to 1.5 million distinct CDR3 sequences; only one count was recorded for around two fifths of them. The top ten clonotypes cover around 8% of the sample. The specimen was blood. The origin of the receptors is a young woman in good health.

This clonotype was recorded a few times. The chain links TRBV4-2 to TRBJ2-3; 8 nucleotides align to TRBD2. This CDR3 has 18 amino acids. After removal of 1 base from V and 0 bases from J, the junction contained 9 bases not matched to a gene. Germline V gene lookup returns CDR1 LGHNA and CDR2 YNFKEQ. CDR3 bases: TGTGCCAGCAGCCAAGTTTCGGTAGCGGGGACTAGCACAGATACGCAGTATTTT. The encoded protein is CASSQVSVAGTSTDTQYF.

In its sample, this clonotype was seen a few times. The gene calls are TRBV4-1 and TRBJ2-2, with D unclear. Deletions cut 1 base from V and 4 bases from J, with 7 bases between. CDR3 size: 14 residues. Looked up from germline, CDR1 is MGHRA and CDR2 is YSYEKL. CDR3 nucleotides: TGCGCCAGCAGCCAAGCTGGCTTCACCGGGGAGCTGTTTTTT. Amino acids: CASSQAGFTGELFF.

The rearrangement joins TRBV12-3 or TRBV12-4 to TRBJ1-5; 9 bases line up with TRBD1. This CDR3 region has 16 residues. V lost 6 bases and J lost 4; bases outside the gene matches: 10. The CDR3 here is CASRPSGTGSNQPQHF. The CDR3, as DNA: TGTGCCAGCAGGCCCAGTGGGACAGGGTCGAATCAGCCCCAGCATTTT.

The chain recombines TRBV7-4 with TRBJ2-1, with TRBD1 matching over 10 bases. The junction had 14 bases not matched to a gene; V was cut back by 11 bases and J by 10 bases. CDR1 and CDR2 from the germline V gene are SGHVT and SQSDAQ. CDR3 length: 14 residues. CDR3 nucleotides: TGTGCCCCCCCCGGGACAGGGGTTTTCCGGGAGCAGTTCTTC. Translated: CAPPGTGVFREQFF.

The table lists this clonotype with a count of one. Germline and junction disagree at one end, which may indicate a read error. This chain joins TRBV28 and TRBJ2-3; 11 nucleotides agree with TRBD2. CDR1 and CDR2 (germline): MDHEN, SYDVKM. The CDR3 consists of 15 residues. Here the CDR3 DNA reads TGTACCAGCAGTCCTTTAGCGGGGGGGCCAGATACGCAGTATTTT. Protein: CTSSPLAGGPDTQYF.

V usage is TRBV20-1 and J usage is TRBJ2-7, with 10 bases matching TRBD2. Germline V gives CDR1 DFQATT, CDR2 SNEGSKA (reference sequence). V lost 3 bases and J lost 4; bases outside the gene matches: 3. The CDR3 contains 13 residues. CDR3 nucleotides: TGCAGTGCTAGGTCGACTAGCGGGTACGAGCAGTACTTC. Translation gives CSARSTSGYEQYF.

About this clonotype: This may be a read error: a much more frequent sequence differs by one nucleotide. This is likely a read error, given that the CDR3 carries no conserved phenylalanine or tryptophan at its end. DNA for the CDR3: TGTGCCAGCAGTCCCGGGACAGGACAAAACATTCAGTACTCC. Protein product: CASSPGTGQNIQYS. The V and J genes are TRBV12-3 or TRBV12-4 and TRBJ2-4; 8 nucleotides agree with TRBD1. The CDR3 contains 14 residues. V trimming: 5 bases; J trimming: 5 bases; junction bases outside the gene matches: 5.

This clonotype has a handful of counts. The chain links TRBV3-1 to TRBJ2-1; 11 bases are a match to TRBD2. V shed 1 base, J shed 8 bases, and the junction held 4 bases outside the gene matches. This CDR3 is built from 15 residues. Germline V gene sequence: CDR1 LGHDT, CDR2 YNNKEL (reference sequence). The CDR3 DNA reads as TGTGCCAGCAGCCAAGGGATAGCGGGAGGGCATGAGCAGTTCTTC. Translation: CASSQGIAGGHEQFF.

This clonotype has only a few counts. This chain uses TRBV5-1 with TRBJ2-5; the D call may be TRBD1 or TRBD2 (6 bases each). Germline-derived CDR1 and CDR2 are SGHRS and YFSETQ. This CDR3 region has 14 residues. Trimming left V 4 bases short and J 2 bases short, with 12 bases between. CDR3 protein: CASSQGTAQETQYF. CDR3 DNA sequence: TGCGCCAGCAGCCAGGGGACTGCTCAAGAGACCCAGTACTTC.

J is TRBJ2-7 and V is TRBV6-5, with D perhaps TRBD2 (6 bases). TRBJ2-5 matches the DNA end more closely, so the J call is doubtful. Germline CDR1 and CDR2: MNHEY and SVGAGI. This CDR3 has 15 amino acids. CDR3 residues: CASSDHTSLGETQYF. The DNA for the CDR3 is TGTGCCAGCAGTGACCATACTAGCTTGGGAGAGACCCAGTACTTC.

This clonotype was seen a handful of times. The chain couples TRBV12-3 or TRBV12-4 to TRBJ2-7; either TRBD1 or TRBD2 may fit D (5 bases each). The CDR3 consists of 15 residues. V was shortened by 6 bases and J by 3 bases, with 18 bases between the two germline ends. The chain's CDR3 is CASSPPGRGVYEQYF. CDR3 bases: TGTGCCAGCAGCCCTCCGGGACGAGGGGTCTACGAGCAGTACTTC.

This chain connects TRBV20-1 to TRBJ1-2; possibly TRBD1 for D (6 bases). This CDR3 has 15 residues. In germline, CDR1 is DFQATT, CDR2 SNEGSKA (reference sequence). V lost 2 bases to trimming and J lost 1 base, with 14 bases between them. CDR3 residues: CSARIGQLINYGYTF. CDR3 bases: TGCAGTGCTAGAATCGGACAGCTCATTAACTATGGCTACACCTTC.

A word on this clonotype: One end of the junction does not line up with germline, which may come from a read error. The chain recombines TRBV28 with TRBJ2-1; D remains unclear. Germline lookup yields CDR1 MDHEN and CDR2 SYDVKM. This CDR3 contains 12 residues. The CDR3 spells CASSQRTYEQFF. The DNA of the CDR3 is TGTGCTAGCAGCCAACGGACCTACGAGCAGTTCTTC.

The chain employs TRBV28 and TRBJ2-1; the D is unclear. V gave up 6 bases and J gave up 4 bases, with 7 bases separating them. CDR3 length: 12 amino acids. Germline assignment: CDR1 MDHEN and CDR2 SYDVKM. CDR3 in DNA: TGTGCCAGCAGCATTAGGTACAATGAGCAGTTCTTC. Translating it yields CASSIRYNEQFF.

The chain recombines TRBV5-1 with TRBJ2-2; D is unclear. CDR1 is SGHRS and CDR2 is YFSETQ in the germline V gene. V was shortened by 7 bases and J by 0 bases, with 16 bases between the two germline ends. The length of the CDR3 is 16 residues. The CDR3 coding sequence is TGCGCCAGCCAACCCAATGCAGCAGCGAACACCGGGGAGCTGTTTTTT. It yields the protein CASQPNAAANTGELFF.

J is TRBJ2-3 and V is TRBV4-2, with D possibly called TRBD1 or TRBD2 (5 bases each). The CDR3 totals 15 residues. CDR1 is LGHNA and CDR2 is YNFKEQ in the germline V gene. V lost 3 bases and J lost 7, with 17 bases in between. The CDR3 DNA reads as TGTGCCAGCAGCCAGTTCGGGACGCCTGAAAATACGCAGTATTTT. Protein product: CASSQFGTPENTQYF.

The chain links TRBV3-1 to TRBJ2-4; 8 nucleotides align to TRBD2. The DNA end is a closer match to TRBJ2-5, so the J assignment may be wrong. Germline assignment: CDR1 LGHDT and CDR2 YNNKEL (reference sequence). The CDR3 extends over 17 amino acids. CDR3 in DNA: TGTGCCAGCAGCCAAGATCCACTAGCGGTAATTCAAGAGACCCAGTACTTC. It translates to CASSQDPLAVIQETQYF.

For this clonotype: Germline and junction disagree at one end, which may indicate a read error. V is TRBV20-1 and J is TRBJ2-3; a weak D match, TRBD1 (6 bases). The CDR3 contains 14 residues. Germline CDR1 reads DFQATT; CDR2 reads SNEGSKA (reference sequence). CDR3 nucleotide sequence: TGCAGTGCACCGGACAGAGCTAGCACAGATATGCAGTATTTT. The encoded protein is CSAPDRASTDMQYF.

This chain connects TRBV10-1 to TRBJ2-7; 7 positions match TRBD1. V was clipped by 5 bases and J by 7 bases; unmatched bases: 11. CDR1 and CDR2 from the germline V gene are WNHNN and SYGVQD (reference sequence). This CDR3 contains 14 residues. DNA of the CDR3: TGCGCCAGCAGTTGGAGGACAGGCATGGGAGAGCAGTACTTC. It translates to CASSWRTGMGEQYF.

The V call is TRBV20-1, the J call TRBJ2-3; D might be TRBD1 (6 bases). The CDR3 consists of 15 residues. The germline gives CDR1 DFQATT, CDR2 SNEGSKA (reference sequence). Deletions cut 0 bases from V and 4 bases from J, with 14 bases between. The CDR3 region has the DNA TGCAGTGCTAGAGATCCAGGGGAAGACTCAGATACGCAGTATTTT. Protein: CSARDPGEDSDTQYF.

V gene TRBV12-3 or TRBV12-4 combines with J gene TRBJ2-1, with D possibly being TRBD1 or TRBD2 (5 bases each). V was trimmed by 5 bases and J by 5 bases, leaving 13 bases between them. This CDR3 has 14 residues. The CDR3 sequence: CASSQVGPNNEQFF. The CDR3 region has the DNA TGTGCCAGCAGTCAAGTGGGACCGAACAATGAGCAGTTCTTC.

This sequence joins TRBV6-6 and TRBJ1-4; TRBD1 is a possible D gene (5 bases). This CDR3 spans 16 amino acids. V was trimmed by 6 bases and J by 5 bases, leaving 19 bases between them. The germline V gene encodes CDR1 MNHNY and CDR2 SVGAGI (reference sequence). The CDR3 bases are TGTGCCAGCAGACCCCCGAAGGGACGGAGAAATGAAAAACTGTTTTTT. Translated: CASRPPKGRRNEKLFF.

This clonotype was detected only a few times. This sequence joins TRBV10-3 and TRBJ2-5; weak D call: TRBD2 (6 bases). This CDR3 has 11 amino acids. Trimming took 11 bases from V and 2 from J, leaving 9 bases between them. The germline CDR1 and CDR2 sequences are ENHRY and SYGVKD. The DNA for the CDR3 is TGTGCCGGAGGGACTCAAGAGACCCAGTACTTC. It translates to CAGGTQETQYF.

The count of this clonotype is one. The chain carries TRBV20-1 and TRBJ2-2, with 8 bases aligning to TRBD2. The germline gives CDR1 DFQATT, CDR2 SNEGSKA (reference sequence). V was clipped by 3 bases and J by 1 base; unmatched bases: 4. The CDR3 sequence is 15 residues long. This CDR3 reads CSASGGAGNTGELFF. The CDR3 DNA sequence: TGCAGTGCTAGCGGGGGGGCCGGGAACACCGGGGAGCTGTTTTTT.

J is TRBJ2-1 and V is TRBV21-1; TRBD2, the table's D call, lacks a check against the DNA. TRBV21-1 is tagged as a pseudogene. This CDR3 spans 16 amino acids. CDR3: CASSPSKTSGGNEQFF. In DNA form, the CDR3 reads TGTGCCAGCAGCCCAAGTAAGACTAGCGGGGGAAATGAGCAGTTCTTC.

This clonotype was observed many times. This chain joins TRBV11-2 and TRBJ2-1; 9 positions agree with TRBD1. The CDR3 is made up of 15 amino acids. The V gene's germline CDR1 is SGHAT and CDR2 FQNNGV. J was trimmed by 7 bases and V by 5 bases; bases with no gene match: 9. CDR3 coding DNA: TGTGCCAGCAGCCCACAGGGGGCCGGGGTGAATGAGCAGTTCTTC. It specifies CASSPQGAGVNEQFF.

This clonotype was observed a few times. This rearrangement joins TRBV5-1 to TRBJ2-3; tentatively, D is TRBD1 or TRBD2 (6 bases each). Between the trimmed V and J ends, which lost 7 bases and 2 bases, there was a span of 14 bases. Germline lookup yields CDR1 SGHRS and CDR2 YFSETQ. The CDR3 spans 14 residues. The CDR3 sequence: CASFGGPSTDTQYF. The DNA of the CDR3 is TGCGCCAGCTTCGGGGGCCCTTCCACAGATACGCAGTATTTT. The whole variable domain, remainder taken from reference TRBV5-1 and TRBJ2-3, is KAGVTQTPRYLIKTRGQQVTLSCSPISGHRSVSWYQQTPGQGLQFLFEYFSETQRNKGNFPGRFSGRQFSNSRSEMNVSTLELGDSALYLCASFGGPSTDTQYFGPGTRLTVL.

V is TRBV28 and J is TRBJ1-5, with no clear D. The V gene's germline CDR1 is MDHEN and CDR2 SYDVKM. The CDR3 contains 14 residues. Trimming took 5 bases from V and 9 from J, leaving 17 bases between them. The CDR3 DNA reads TGTGCCAGCAGTCGCTCACTACGGGGATGGCCCCAGCATTTT. Translation: CASSRSLRGWPQHF.

This clonotype appeared a single time. The J gene is TRBJ1-4, the V gene TRBV29-1; the D is unclear. Germline-derived CDR1 and CDR2 are SQVTM and ANQGSEA. The CDR3 totals 13 residues. V was trimmed by 5 bases and J by 2 bases, leaving 9 bases between them. The CDR3 is CSVRGETNEKLFF. The CDR3 nucleotides are TGCAGCGTTCGGGGAGAGACTAATGAAAAACTGTTTTTT.

A word on this clonotype: Compared with germline, one end of the junction differs, possibly owing to a read error. V gene TRBV13 combines with J gene TRBJ2-3, with TRBD2 matching 9 bases. Germline lookup yields CDR1 PRHDT and CDR2 FYEKMQ (reference sequence). The CDR3 runs 16 residues. CDR3 DNA sequence: TGTGCCAGCAGCTTAGACGGCGGGAGGGCCATAGATACGCGGTATTTT. Translated, it gives CASSLDGGRAIDTRYF.

This clonotype appeared a few times. The V and J genes are TRBV7-9 and TRBJ2-7, with 14 nucleotides matching TRBD2. This CDR3 spans 14 amino acids. CDR1 SEHNR and CDR2 FQNEAQ come from the germline V gene (reference sequence). V lost 8 bases, J lost 4 bases, and 4 bases stayed unmatched. CDR3 region: CASYGTSGSYEQYF. CDR3 bases: TGTGCCAGCTACGGGACTAGCGGGAGTTACGAGCAGTACTTC.

This clonotype appeared a few times. The DNA of the CDR3 is TGTGCCAGCAGCTCTGCGAGCTTATATGGCTACACCTTC. Its translation: CASSSASLYGYTF. The chain uses TRBV11-1 and TRBJ1-2; D is ambiguous. The CDR3 is 13 amino acids. V shed 4 bases and J shed 5 bases, with 11 bases lying between them. Per germline, CDR1 SGHAT and CDR2 FQDESV (reference sequence). The whole variable domain, filled in from reference TRBV11-1 and TRBJ1-2, reads EAEVAQSPRYKITEKSQAVAFWCDPISGHATLYWYRQILGQGPELLVQFQDESVVDDSQLPKDRFSAERLKGVDSTLKIQPAELGDSAMYLCASSSASLYGYTFGSGTRLTVV.